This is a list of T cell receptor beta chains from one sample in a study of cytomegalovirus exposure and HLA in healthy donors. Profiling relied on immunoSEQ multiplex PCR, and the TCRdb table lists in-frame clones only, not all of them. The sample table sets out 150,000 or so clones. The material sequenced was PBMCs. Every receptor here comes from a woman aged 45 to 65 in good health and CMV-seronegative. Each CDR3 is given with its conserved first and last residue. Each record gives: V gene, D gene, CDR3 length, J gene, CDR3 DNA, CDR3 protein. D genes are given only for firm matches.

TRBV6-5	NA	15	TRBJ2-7	TGTGCCAGCAGTTACTCGGGCAGCACATCCTACGAGCAGTACTTC	CASSYSGSTSYEQYF
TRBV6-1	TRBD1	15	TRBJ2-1	TGTGCCAGCAGCCTGGGACAGGAGTTAAGGAATGAGCAGTTCTTC	CASSLGQELRNEQFF
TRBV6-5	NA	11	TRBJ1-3	TGTGCCAGCAGTGGCGGAAACACCATATATTTT	CASSGGNTIYF
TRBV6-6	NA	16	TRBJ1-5	TGTGCCAGCAGTTACGGCGGCAGGGAAAGCAATCAGCCCCAGCATTTT	CASSYGGRESNQPQHF
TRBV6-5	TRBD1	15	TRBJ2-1	TGTGCCAGCAGTTCCTGGGACAGGACTTACAATGAGCAGTTCTTC	CASSSWDRTYNEQFF
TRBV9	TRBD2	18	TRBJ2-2	TGTGCCAGCAGCTCTCGGGGTAGCGGGCGCGTCTTTGGCGGGGAGCTGTTTTTT	CASSSRGSGRVFGGELFF
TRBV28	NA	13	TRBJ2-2	TGTGCCAGCAGTCCCGGACAAACCGGGGAGCTGTTTTTT	CASSPGQTGELFF
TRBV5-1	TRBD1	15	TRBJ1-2	TGCGCCAGCAGCCCGACCGGGACAGCCTTCTATGGCTACACCTTC	CASSPTGTAFYGYTF
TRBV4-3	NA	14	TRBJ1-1	TGCGCCAGCAGCCAAGCGGCGGGTCGTACTGAAGCTTTCTTT	CASSQAAGRTEAFF
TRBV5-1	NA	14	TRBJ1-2	TGCGCCAGCAGCCCGACAGCAGGGGCAGAGGGCTACACCTTC	CASSPTAGAEGYTF
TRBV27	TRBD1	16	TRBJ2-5	TGTGCCAGCAGTTCCCCGGGACAGGGGGCTCAAGAGACCCAGTACTTC	CASSSPGQGAQETQYF
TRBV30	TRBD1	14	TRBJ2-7	TGTGCCTGGAGTGTTTGGGACAGGGGTGACGAGCAGTACTTC	CAWSVWDRGDEQYF
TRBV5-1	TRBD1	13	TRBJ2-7	TGCGCCAGCAGCATGACAGGGCCGCACGAGCAGTACTTC	CASSMTGPHEQYF
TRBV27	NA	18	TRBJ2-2	TGTGCCAGCAGCCCTAAGATCGCCTGGGACTCCAACACCGGGGAGCTGTTTTTT	CASSPKIAWDSNTGELFF
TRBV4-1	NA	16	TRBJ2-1	TGCGCCAGCAGCCCACTTAGGGGTACACACCCCAATGAGCAGTTCTTC	CASSPLRGTHPNEQFF
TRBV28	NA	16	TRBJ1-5	TGTGCCAGCAGTTTAGGAGGGGCTTTAGGCAATCAGCCCCAGCATTTT	CASSLGGALGNQPQHF
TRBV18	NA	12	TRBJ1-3	TGTGCCAGCTCACCGGAGGGGAGCACCATATATTTT	CASSPEGSTIYF
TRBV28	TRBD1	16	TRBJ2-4	TGTGCCAGCAGTCCTCGGACAGGCGATTCTAAAAACATTCAGTACTTC	CASSPRTGDSKNIQYF
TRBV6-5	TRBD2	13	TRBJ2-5	TGTGCCAGCAGGGGACTAGCGGGGGCCCACCAGTACTTC	CASRGLAGAHQYF
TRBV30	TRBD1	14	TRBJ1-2	TGTGCCTGGGACCCCCAGACAGGGAGTTATGGCTACACCTTC	CAWDPQTGSYGYTF
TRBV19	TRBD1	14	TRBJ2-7	TGTGCCAGTAGTTTGGGACAGGGCTCTTACGAGCAGTACTTC	CASSLGQGSYEQYF
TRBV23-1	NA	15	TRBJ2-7	TGCGCCAGCAGTCAGGCCGGGAGATCCCACTACGAGCAGTACTTC	CASSQAGRSHYEQYF
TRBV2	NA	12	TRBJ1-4	TGTGCCAGCAGTGAAGCCTACCAAAAACTGTTTTTT	CASSEAYQKLFF
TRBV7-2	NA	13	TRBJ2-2	TGTGCCAGCAGCTTAGCTACGGCCGGGGAGCTGTTTTTT	CASSLATAGELFF
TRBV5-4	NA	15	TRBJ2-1	TGTGCCAGCAGCCTACAGGGTAGCTCCTACAATGAGCAGTTCTTC	CASSLQGSSYNEQFF
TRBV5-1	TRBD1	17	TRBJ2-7	TGCGCCAGCAGCACCATCCCAGGACAGGGGAAAATTAGCGAGCAGTACTTC	CASSTIPGQGKISEQYF
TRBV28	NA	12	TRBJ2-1	TGTGCCAGCAGTCCCCCTCGGGATGAGCAGTTCTTC	CASSPPRDEQFF
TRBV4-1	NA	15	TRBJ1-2	TGCGCCAGCAGCCAAGAGCGACAGTCACTCGGTGGCTACACCTTC	CASSQERQSLGGYTF
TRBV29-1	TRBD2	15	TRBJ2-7	TGCAGCGTTGTAATCTCTAGCGGGCCCTCCTACGAGCAGTACTTC	CSVVISSGPSYEQYF
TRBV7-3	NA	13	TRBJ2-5	TGTGCCAGCAGCAAGGGGTTGGGAGAGACCCAGTACTTC	CASSKGLGETQYF
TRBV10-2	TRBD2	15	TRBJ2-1	TGCGCCAGCATTTCCGAGACTAGCGGGAGAGATGAGCAGTTCTTC	CASISETSGRDEQFF
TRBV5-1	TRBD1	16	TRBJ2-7	TGCGCCAGCCCACCCTTTCGGGCGACAGGGACCTACGAGCAGTACTTC	CASPPFRATGTYEQYF
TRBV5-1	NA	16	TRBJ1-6	TGCGCCAGCAGCCCCGAGGGCAGGGGCTATAATTCACCCCTCCACTTT	CASSPEGRGYNSPLHF
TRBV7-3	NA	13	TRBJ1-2	TGTGCCAGCAGCTTAGCGGAGGGGTTAGGCTACACCTTC	CASSLAEGLGYTF
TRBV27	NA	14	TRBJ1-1	TGTGCCAGCAGGTACGGGGTGGTGAACACTGAAGCTTTCTTT	CASRYGVVNTEAFF
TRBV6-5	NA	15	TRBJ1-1	TGTGCCAGCAGTTACATGGCGGCTCCGAACACTGAAGCTTTCTTT	CASSYMAAPNTEAFF
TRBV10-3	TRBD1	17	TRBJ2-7	TGTGCCATCAGTGAGTCCTTCGACAGGGGAAAGCCCTACGAGCAGTACTTC	CAISESFDRGKPYEQYF
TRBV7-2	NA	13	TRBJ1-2	TGTGCCAGCAGCCTACACGGGGAGAATGGCTACACCTTC	CASSLHGENGYTF
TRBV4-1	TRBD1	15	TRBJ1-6	TGCGCCAGCAGCCAAGTAGGACAGGGGAATTCACCCCTCCACTTT	CASSQVGQGNSPLHF
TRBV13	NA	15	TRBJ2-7	TGTGCCAGCAGCCCGACAGTGGGTAGCTCCTACGAGCAGTACTTC	CASSPTVGSSYEQYF
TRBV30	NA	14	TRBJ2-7	TGTGCCTGGAGCCGCAGGTACCCAACCTACGAGCAGTACTTC	CAWSRRYPTYEQYF
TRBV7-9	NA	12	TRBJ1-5	TGTGCCAGCAGCCGACACCCTCAGCCCCAGCATTTT	CASSRHPQPQHF
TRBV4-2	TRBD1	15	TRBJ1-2	TGTGCCAGCAGCCAAGTTACAGGGGAAGGCTATGGCTACACCTTC	CASSQVTGEGYGYTF